One and the same sample provided the 26 T cell receptor beta chains below, sequenced in a study of blood T cell repertoires in COVID-19. Method: immunoSEQ multiplex PCR; TCRdb's copy keeps in-frame clones and lacks some. Seen here are fewer than 110,000 clones, roughly 90% observed once, and the top ten hold 3.5% to 4%. Source material: peripheral blood. The receptors come from a woman aged 60-75 years with acute or convalescent COVID-19.

As regards this clone: Different DNA sequences within this sample yield the same CDR3. J is TRBJ2-3 and V is TRBV4-2; 11 bases agree with TRBD2. The junction had 3 bases not matched to a gene; V was cut back by 3 bases and J by 1 base. The germline CDR1 and CDR2 sequences are LGHNA and YNFKEQ. CDR3 size: 16 residues. The CDR3 reads CASSQELAGGTDTQYF. CDR3 in DNA: TGTGCCAGCAGCCAGGAACTAGCGGGGGGCACAGATACGCAGTATTTT.

The chain links TRBV9 to TRBJ1-3; no clear D gene. V was cut by 1 base and J by 2 bases, with 10 bases left in between. CDR1 and CDR2 from the germline V gene are SGDLS and YYNGEE. The CDR3 covers 15 residues. This CDR3 is CASSVTGSAGNTIYF. In DNA, the CDR3 is TGTGCCAGCAGCGTAACGGGGTCCGCTGGAAACACCATATATTTT.

As regards this clone: Its ends do not fully match the called genes, so a read error is possible. The V gene is TRBV7-9, the J gene TRBJ2-3; 10 nucleotides align to TRBD2. Germline V gene data show CDR1 as SEHNR and CDR2 as FQNEAQ (reference sequence). There are 14 residues in the CDR3. CDR3 nucleotide sequence: TGTGCCAGCAGCCTAGCGGGAGTGTCAGATACACAGTATTTT. This sequence encodes CASSLAGVSDTQYF.

The chain employs TRBV6-6 and TRBJ2-5, with D possibly being TRBD1 (5 bases). The CDR3 has 14 amino acids. The V and J ends lost 2 bases and 3 bases respectively, with 10 bases between them. Germline CDR1 reads MNHNY; CDR2 reads SVGAGI (reference sequence). CDR3 DNA sequence: TGTGCCAGCAGTTACCCAGGGATGGAAGAGACCCAGTACTTC. Residues: CASSYPGMEETQYF.

This sequence joins TRBV3-1 (or the pseudogene TRBV3-2) and TRBJ1-6, with TRBD1 as a possible D gene (5 bases). Trimming cost V 4 bases and J 2 bases, with 9 bases left between them. The CDR3 has 15 amino acids. CDR1 is LGHDT, CDR2 YNNKEL, per germline (reference sequence). CDR3 region: CASSRGGAYNSPLHF. Here the CDR3 DNA reads TGTGCCAGCAGCCGCGGGGGGGCCTATAATTCACCCCTCCACTTT.

The chain has TRBV6-1 and TRBJ2-2; 11 positions match TRBD2. V was pared by 4 bases and J by 3 bases, with 7 bases of the junction left unmatched. This CDR3 comprises 17 residues. Germline V gene sequence: CDR1 MNHNS, CDR2 SASEGT. CDR3 DNA sequence: TGTGCCAGCAGTGGGCTAGCGGGAGGTTATTACACCGGGGAGCTGTTTTTT. It translates to CASSGLAGGYYTGELFF.

J is TRBJ1-1 and V is TRBV18; perhaps TRBD1 as D (6 bases). The V gene lost 1 base and the J gene lost 13 bases, with 16 bases spanning the gap. Germline CDR1 KGHSH, CDR2 LQKENI. The CDR3 extends over 13 amino acids. CDR3 region: CASSPQGGSFNFF. CDR3 DNA: TGTGCCAGCTCACCACAGGGGGGGTCCTTCAATTTCTTT.

The V call is TRBV23-1, the J call TRBJ2-4; D not resolved. TRBV23-1 is labeled an ORF, and its function is uncertain. This CDR3 is built from 14 residues. V was clipped by 4 bases and J by 3 bases, with 10 bases between them. Here the CDR3 reads CASSRGVGKNIQYF. CDR3 nucleotides: TGCGCCAGCAGTCGAGGTGTAGGCAAAAACATTCAGTACTTC.

By frequency in the sample, this clone is medium-sized (0.01 to 0.1%). The J gene is TRBJ2-1, the V gene TRBV4-2; 13 bases are shared with TRBD2. Germline-derived CDR1 and CDR2 are LGHNA and YNFKEQ. The CDR3 contains 17 residues. The V segment lost 4 bases and the J segment 8 bases; nucleotides outside the gene matches: 11. The CDR3 nucleotides are TGTGCCAGCAGCCCAACTACTAGCGGGAGGGCCATAGATGAGCAGTTCTTC. It specifies CASSPTTSGRAIDEQFF.

J is TRBJ1-1 and V is TRBV30; the D is unclear. Germline values: CDR1 GTSNPN, CDR2 SVGIG (reference sequence). The length of the CDR3 is 15 residues. V was shortened by 0 bases and J by 4 bases, with 15 bases between the two germline ends. The DNA of the CDR3 is TGTGCCTGGAGTGTAGGCCCCTGGCGGAGCACTGAAGCTTTCTTT. This codes for CAWSVGPWRSTEAFF.

The rearrangement uses TRBV19 and TRBJ2-5; D perhaps matches TRBD1 (5 bases). From germline, CDR1 is LNHDA and CDR2 SQIVND (reference sequence). Trimming shortened V by 4 bases and J by 5 bases, and 20 bases separated the two germline ends. CDR3 length equals 16 residues. DNA for the CDR3: TGTGCCAGTAGTAGTCTAGGACAACTCGGACGGGAGACCCAGTACTTC. It specifies CASSSLGQLGRETQYF.

The rearrangement uses TRBV6-6 and TRBJ2-3, with D tentatively TRBD1 (6 bases). The CDR3 extends over 12 amino acids. Trimming removed 4 bases at V and 7 bases at J, with 9 bases between. Germline lookup yields CDR1 MNHNY and CDR2 SVGAGI (reference sequence). The CDR3 sequence is CASSSTGNTQYF. CDR3 nucleotide sequence: TGTGCCAGCAGTTCCACAGGGAATACGCAGTATTTT.

The chain is built from TRBV5-5 and TRBJ1-1, with D unresolved. Trimming pared 3 bases from V and 4 bases from J, leaving 16 bases between. The CDR3 runs to 15 residues. Germline assignment: CDR1 SGHKS and CDR2 YYEKEE (reference sequence). The CDR3 nucleotides read TGTGCCAGCAGCTCTCAGGTAGGAGGGAGCACTGAAGCTTTCTTT. It codes for CASSSQVGGSTEAFF.

The gene calls are TRBV18 and TRBJ1-4; the D is unclear. V was trimmed by 3 bases and J by 0 bases, leaving 11 bases between them. Germline assignment: CDR1 KGHSH and CDR2 LQKENI. This CDR3 region has 16 residues. The CDR3: CASSPLYGATNEKLFF. CDR3 coding DNA: TGTGCCAGCTCACCTTTATACGGAGCAACTAATGAAAAACTGTTTTTT.

The V and J genes are TRBV5-4 and TRBJ2-7; 11 bases are shared with TRBD2. The V gene end was trimmed by 4 bases and the J gene end by 1 base; junction bases not matched to a gene: 4. The CDR3 sequence is 15 residues long. CDR1 SGHNT and CDR2 YYREEE come from the germline V gene (reference sequence). The CDR3 DNA reads as TGTGCCAGCAGCCCCTGGACTAGCGGGTCCTACGAGCAGTACTTC. It is translated as CASSPWTSGSYEQYF.

The rearrangement uses TRBV3-1 (or the pseudogene TRBV3-2) and TRBJ2-3; weak D call: TRBD2 (6 bases). Trimming took 5 bases from V and 8 from J, leaving 11 bases between them. The CDR3 runs to 12 residues. Germline-derived CDR1 and CDR2 are LGHDT and YNNKEL (reference sequence). The CDR3 sequence: CASSLEGVTQYF. CDR3 bases: TGTGCCAGCAGCTTGGAGGGAGTTACGCAGTATTTT.

The chain carries TRBV7-9 and TRBJ1-2, with a possible D match to TRBD1 (6 bases). V was trimmed by 1 base and J by 5 bases, leaving 17 bases between them. The CDR3 runs 16 residues. Germline V CDR1 and CDR2: SEHNR, FQNEAQ (reference sequence). This CDR3 reads CASSLEGGGELYGYTF. Here the CDR3 DNA reads TGTGCCAGCAGCTTAGAAGGGGGAGGGGAGTTATATGGCTACACCTTC.

This rearrangement joins TRBV19 to TRBJ1-5; D remains ambiguous. V was trimmed by 6 bases and J by 6 bases, leaving 18 bases between them. Germline-derived CDR1 and CDR2 are LNHDA and SQIVND (reference sequence). The CDR3 is made up of 15 amino acids. CDR3 bases: TGTGCCAGTAGCCGAAACCCCAACCAGGTTCAGCCCCAGCATTTT. Translating gives CASSRNPNQVQPQHF.

The chain combines TRBV2 with TRBJ2-3; unclear D gene. The CDR3 has 14 amino acids. V was shortened by 2 bases and J by 2 bases, with 8 bases between the two germline ends. The germline V gene encodes CDR1 SNHLY and CDR2 FYNNEI. Here the CDR3 reads CASSELSPTDTQYF. CDR3 coding DNA: TGTGCCAGCAGTGAACTCTCTCCCACAGATACGCAGTATTTT.

V gene TRBV30 combines with J gene TRBJ2-1; 8 bases agree with TRBD2. Germline-derived CDR1 and CDR2 are GTSNPN and SVGIG (reference sequence). CDR3 length: 12 residues. V shed 2 bases and J 8 bases; nucleotides not matched to a gene: 2. The CDR3: CAWSHSGDEQFF. CDR3 nucleotides: TGTGCCTGGAGTCATAGCGGGGATGAGCAGTTCTTC.

J is TRBJ1-6 and V is TRBV6-5; tentatively, D is TRBD1 (5 bases). Germline values: CDR1 MNHEY, CDR2 SVGAGI. The CDR3 is 14 amino acids. V shed 6 bases and J shed 9 bases, with 15 bases lying between them. The CDR3 DNA sequence: TGTGCCAGCAGGGAGGGGTTAGGAGCTTCACCCCTCCACTTT. As protein: CASREGLGASPLHF.

The chain has TRBV3-1 (or the pseudogene TRBV3-2) and TRBJ1-1; possibly TRBD1 for D (5 bases). The CDR3 is made up of 12 amino acids. The V gene lost 3 bases and the J gene lost 8 bases, with 10 bases spanning the gap. The germline V gene encodes CDR1 LGHDT and CDR2 YNNKEL (reference sequence). CDR3 bases: TGTGCCAGCAGCCAGCAGAACAGGGAAGCTTTCTTT. Its protein product is CASSQQNREAFF.

This chain links TRBV11-3 with TRBJ2-4; 8 nucleotides align to TRBD2. Germline values: CDR1 SGHNT, CDR2 YENEEA. V lost 1 base to trimming and J lost 8 bases; unmatched junction nucleotides: 7. The CDR3 loop spans 15 amino acids. CDR3 coding DNA: TGTGCCAGCAGCTTAGGGAGAGCGGGAGCGGACATTCAGTACTTC. Protein sequence: CASSLGRAGADIQYF.

J is TRBJ2-3 and V is TRBV2, with D hard to call. Trimming took 0 bases from V and 0 from J, leaving 13 bases between them. CDR1 is SNHLY, CDR2 FYNNEI, per germline. The CDR3 is 17 residues long. For the CDR3, the DNA is TGTGCCAGCAGTGAAGCTACAGTTGTCCCTAGCACAGATACGCAGTATTTT. Its protein is CASSEATVVPSTDTQYF.

The chain has TRBV9 and TRBJ1-1, with D unclear. The CDR3 has 15 residues. Germline assignment: CDR1 SGDLS and CDR2 YYNGEE. Trimming removed 1 base from V and 3 bases from J, with 13 bases in between. The CDR3 sequence is CASSVNLVGDTEAFF. The CDR3 DNA sequence: TGTGCCAGCAGCGTAAACTTAGTCGGAGACACTGAAGCTTTCTTT.

The V call is TRBV20-1, the J call TRBJ1-4; D perhaps matches TRBD1 (5 bases). From germline, CDR1 is DFQATT and CDR2 SNEGSKA (reference sequence). V was trimmed by 3 bases and J by 12 bases, leaving 17 bases between them. The length of the CDR3 is 13 residues. The CDR3, as DNA: TGCAGTGCTAGTGTGGGCCGCCGGGGGGAACTGTTTTTT. Its translation is CSASVGRRGELFF.